What follows are 16 T cell receptor beta chains derived from one specimen sequenced in a study of blood T cell repertoires in COVID-19. Data came from immunoSEQ multiplex PCR; TCRdb stores just in-frame clones and leaves some out. This sample has approximately 210,000 clones, with over 75% found just once. What was sequenced was peripheral blood. These TCRs come from a man between 50 and 59 years old with COVID-19, enrolled during active disease.

This clone was observed a single time. This chain connects TRBV7-8 to TRBJ1-2, with 7 positions matching TRBD1. V lost 4 bases to trimming and J lost 7 bases; unmatched junction nucleotides: 9. CDR3 length: 14 amino acids. Germline V gene data show CDR1 as SGHVS and CDR2 as FQNEAQ. The CDR3 DNA reads TGTGCCAGCAGCTCCCAGGGGGTAGGGGCTGGCTACACCTTC. Amino acid sequence: CASSSQGVGAGYTF.

The chain has TRBV6-5 and TRBJ2-7; tentative D call: TRBD2 (5 bases). The CDR3 consists of 15 residues. Germline V lookup: CDR1 MNHEY, CDR2 SVGAGI. Trimming removed 0 bases from V and 3 bases from J, with 12 bases in between. The CDR3 here is CASSYSVVDYYEQYF. Here the CDR3 DNA reads TGTGCCAGCAGTTACTCGGTCGTCGACTACTACGAGCAGTACTTC.

The chain recombines TRBV5-6 with TRBJ2-3, with D tentatively TRBD1 (5 bases). This CDR3 has 12 residues. The germline CDR1 and CDR2 sequences are SGHDT and YYEEEE. Trimming cost V 0 bases and J 6 bases, with 5 bases left between them. CDR3 amino acids: CASSLDRDTQYF. For the CDR3, the DNA is TGTGCCAGCAGCTTGGACAGGGATACGCAGTATTTT. The entire variable domain, with the rest obtained from reference TRBV5-6 and TRBJ2-3, is as follows: DAGVTQSPTHLIKTRGQQVTLRCSPKSGHDTVSWYQQALGQGPQFIFQYYEEEERQRGNFPDRFSGHQFPNYSSELNVNALLLGDSALYLCASSLDRDTQYFGPGTRLTVL.

This clone was seen just once. The CDR3 spells CASKTGQANYEQYF. DNA for the CDR3: TGTGCCAGCAAAACCGGACAGGCTAATTACGAGCAGTACTTC. The chain employs TRBV6-5 and TRBJ2-7; 7 bases are a match to TRBD1. The germline CDR1 and CDR2 sequences are MNHEY and SVGAGI. This CDR3 contains 14 residues. V shed 7 bases, J shed 4 bases, and the junction held 10 bases outside the gene matches.

V is TRBV4-2 and J is TRBJ2-2; 7 nucleotides line up with TRBD1. CDR1 is LGHNA and CDR2 is YNFKEQ in the germline V gene. The V and J ends lost 1 base and 3 bases, in that order; junction bases with no gene match: 11. The CDR3 contains 18 residues. CDR3 residues: CASSQAGTVTVYTGELFF. CDR3 bases: TGTGCCAGCAGCCAAGCCGGGACAGTCACCGTTTACACCGGGGAGCTGTTTTTT.

This sequence joins TRBV6-5 and TRBJ2-2; 8 positions match TRBD1. CDR3 size: 15 residues. V shed 8 bases and J 6 bases; nucleotides not matched to a gene: 11. Germline V gene lookup returns CDR1 MNHEY and CDR2 SVGAGI. DNA of the CDR3: TGTGCCAGCCGGCCAGGGGGCTCCAGCGCCGGGGAGCTGTTTTTT. Translating it yields CASRPGGSSAGELFF.

This clone was seen a single time. V is TRBV9 and J is TRBJ1-3, with D possibly matching TRBD1 (6 bases). V was trimmed by 4 bases and J by 2 bases, leaving 13 bases between them. The CDR3 has 15 amino acids. Germline V gene lookup returns CDR1 SGDLS and CDR2 YYNGEE. CDR3: CASSPGQTPGNTIYF. CDR3 DNA: TGTGCCAGCAGCCCAGGACAGACCCCTGGAAACACCATATATTTT.

This clone was recorded once. V and J are TRBV27 and TRBJ2-7; D is possibly TRBD2 (6 bases). Germline V gene lookup returns CDR1 MNHEY and CDR2 SMNVEV (reference sequence). V dropped 5 bases and J dropped 3 bases, with 14 bases sitting between them. The CDR3 contains 14 residues. CDR3 loop: CASSPRGGFYEQYF. CDR3 DNA: TGTGCCAGCAGTCCGCGGGGCGGGTTCTACGAGCAGTACTTC.

V gene TRBV5-1 combines with J gene TRBJ1-6; 8 nucleotides line up with TRBD1. Germline V gives CDR1 SGHRS, CDR2 YFSETQ. The length of the CDR3 is 15 residues. V lost 3 bases and J lost 6; bases outside the gene matches: 5. CDR3 nucleotides: TGCGCCAGCAGCTCCGAAGACAGGGGTAATTCACCCCTCCACTTT. It specifies CASSSEDRGNSPLHF.

V is TRBV5-6 and J is TRBJ2-5; TRBD1 agrees at 9 bases. Germline V lookup: CDR1 SGHDT, CDR2 YYEEEE. V was clipped by 0 bases and J by 5 bases; unmatched bases: 8. CDR3 length: 16 amino acids. CDR3 residues: CASSLGDREFLETQYF. For the CDR3, the DNA is TGTGCCAGCAGCTTGGGGGACAGGGAATTTCTTGAGACCCAGTACTTC.

The chain carries TRBV6-5 and TRBJ2-2; 9 bases match TRBD1. Trimming removed 6 bases from V and 4 bases from J; junction bases left unmatched: 6. Germline CDR1 and CDR2: MNHEY and SVGAGI. This CDR3 is built from 15 residues. CDR3 in amino acids: CASRWDRASTGELFF. The CDR3 bases are TGTGCCAGCAGATGGGACAGGGCAAGCACCGGGGAGCTGTTTTTT.

The chain joins TRBV15 to TRBJ1-5; D ambiguous. CDR3 size: 13 residues. The germline gives CDR1 LNHNV, CDR2 YYDKDF (reference sequence). Trimming removed 1 base at V and 7 bases at J, with 8 bases between. CDR3 residues: CATSRGLLQPQHF. CDR3 DNA: TGTGCCACCAGCAGAGGTCTCTTGCAGCCCCAGCATTTT.

The CDR3 DNA sequence: TGTGCCAGCAGTTTTCTACAGGGTTACAATGAGCAGTTCTTC. Encoded protein: CASSFLQGYNEQFF. This chain links TRBV27 with TRBJ2-1, with D maybe TRBD1 (6 bases). The CDR3 contains 14 residues. Germline CDR1 reads MNHEY; CDR2 reads SMNVEV (reference sequence). V lost 3 bases to trimming and J lost 4 bases, with 10 bases between them.

This rearrangement joins TRBV19 to TRBJ2-2, with TRBD1 matching over 10 bases. J was trimmed by 4 bases and V by 0 bases; bases with no gene match: 2. This CDR3 region has 16 residues. Germline loops: CDR1 LNHDA, CDR2 SQIVND (reference sequence). The DNA for the CDR3 is TGTGCCAGTAGTATAGAGGGACAGGGGAGCACCGGGGAGCTGTTTTTT. Protein: CASSIEGQGSTGELFF.

A few counts support this clone. This sequence joins TRBV4-1 and TRBJ1-4, with D possibly TRBD1 on 5 matching bases. CDR3 length equals 15 residues. Germline V gene sequence: CDR1 MGHRA, CDR2 YSYEKL. Trimming pared 5 bases from V and 1 base from J, leaving 11 bases between. The CDR3 sequence is CASSFIGGTNEKLFF. CDR3 coding DNA: TGCGCCAGCAGCTTTATCGGGGGAACTAATGAAAAACTGTTTTTT.

The chain is built from TRBV18 and TRBJ2-1; D may be TRBD1 (5 bases). This CDR3 has 14 residues. The V gene lost 3 bases and the J gene lost 5 bases, with 11 bases spanning the gap. Germline V gene lookup returns CDR1 KGHSH and CDR2 LQKENI. CDR3: CASSPETANNEQFF. The CDR3 DNA follows: TGTGCCAGCTCACCTGAGACAGCCAACAATGAGCAGTTCTTC.